The 4 T cell receptor beta chains below come from one sample, sequenced in a study of blood T cell repertoires in COVID-19. Using immunoSEQ multiplex PCR, the repertoire was profiled, and TCRdb retains in-frame clones only, with some absent. Altogether some 68,000 clones are present, around 83% being singletons, with the ten largest covering 28%. Sample: peripheral blood. The receptors here all came from a man aged 70 or older with acute or convalescent COVID-19.

The chain has TRBV11-2 and TRBJ1-1; TRBD1 aligns across 8 bases. Germline trimming cut 5 bases from V and 1 base from J; bases unmatched to any gene: 9. The CDR3 sequence is 16 residues long. The germline gives CDR1 SGHAT, CDR2 FQNNGV. The CDR3 coding sequence is TGTGCCAGCAGCCTCGTCCTAGGGACAGGGAACACTGAAGCTTTCTTT. Translation: CASSLVLGTGNTEAFF.

The chain recombines TRBV3-1 (or the pseudogene TRBV3-2) with TRBJ2-2; D not certain. This CDR3 has 13 residues. Germline V CDR1 and CDR2: LGHDT, YNNKEL (reference sequence). Trimming pared 4 bases from V and 9 bases from J, leaving 12 bases between. This CDR3 reads CASSPYTFRELFF. CDR3 nucleotides: TGTGCCAGCAGCCCGTATACATTCCGGGAGCTGTTTTTT.

The V gene is TRBV15, the J gene TRBJ2-5; the D gene is possibly TRBD1 (6 bases). CDR1 is LNHNV and CDR2 is YYDKDF in the germline V gene (reference sequence). The CDR3 contains 16 residues. V was clipped by 3 bases and J by 3 bases, with 17 bases between them. The CDR3 region has the DNA TGTGCCACCAGCAGCCTCGGGGCAGGGGCGAAAGAGACCCAGTACTTC. Amino acids: CATSSLGAGAKETQYF.

The chain carries TRBV28 and TRBJ1-1; D possibly corresponds to TRBD1 (5 bases). The V end lost 7 bases, the J end lost 4 bases, and 16 bases lay between the germline ends. Germline CDR1 is MDHEN and CDR2 is SYDVKM. This CDR3 is 14 amino acids long. The CDR3 DNA is TGTGCCAGCACTCTGGGGGGGGAAACCACTGAAGCTTTCTTT. Amino acid sequence: CASTLGGETTEAFF.